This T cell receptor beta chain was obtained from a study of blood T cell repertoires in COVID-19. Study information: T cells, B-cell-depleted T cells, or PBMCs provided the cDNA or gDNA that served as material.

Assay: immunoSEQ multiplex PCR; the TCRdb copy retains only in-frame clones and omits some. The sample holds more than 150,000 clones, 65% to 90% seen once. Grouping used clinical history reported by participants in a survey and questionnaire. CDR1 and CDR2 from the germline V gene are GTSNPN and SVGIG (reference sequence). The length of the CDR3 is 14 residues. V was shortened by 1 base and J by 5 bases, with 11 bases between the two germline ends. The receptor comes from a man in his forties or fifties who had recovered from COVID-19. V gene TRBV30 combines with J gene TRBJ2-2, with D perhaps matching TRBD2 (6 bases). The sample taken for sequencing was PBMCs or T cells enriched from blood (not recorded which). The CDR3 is CAWSEAGGTGELFF. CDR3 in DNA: TGTGCCTGGAGTGAAGCAGGAGGGACCGGGGAGCTGTTTTTT.